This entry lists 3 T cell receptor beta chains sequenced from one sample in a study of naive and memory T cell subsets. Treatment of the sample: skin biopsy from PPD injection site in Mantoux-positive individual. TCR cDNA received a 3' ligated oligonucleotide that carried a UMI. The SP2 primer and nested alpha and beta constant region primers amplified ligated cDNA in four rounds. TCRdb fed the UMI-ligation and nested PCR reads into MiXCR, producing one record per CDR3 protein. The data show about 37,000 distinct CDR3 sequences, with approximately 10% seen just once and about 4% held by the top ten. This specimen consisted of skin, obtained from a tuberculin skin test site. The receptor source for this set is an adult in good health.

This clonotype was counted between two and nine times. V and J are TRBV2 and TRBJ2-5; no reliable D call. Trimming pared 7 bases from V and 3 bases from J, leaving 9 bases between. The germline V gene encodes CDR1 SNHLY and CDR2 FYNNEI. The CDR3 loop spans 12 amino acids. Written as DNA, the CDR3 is TGTGCCAGCAAATCCGAGGAAGAGACCCAGTACTTC. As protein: CASKSEEETQYF.

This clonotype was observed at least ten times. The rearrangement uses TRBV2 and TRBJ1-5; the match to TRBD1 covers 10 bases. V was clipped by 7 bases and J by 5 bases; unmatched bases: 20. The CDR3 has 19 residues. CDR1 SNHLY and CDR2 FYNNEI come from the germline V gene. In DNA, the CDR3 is TGTGCCAGCACCCGGGTTCGCAACCCGACAGGGGGCTTCGATCAGCCCCAGCATTTT. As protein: CASTRVRNPTGGFDQPQHF.

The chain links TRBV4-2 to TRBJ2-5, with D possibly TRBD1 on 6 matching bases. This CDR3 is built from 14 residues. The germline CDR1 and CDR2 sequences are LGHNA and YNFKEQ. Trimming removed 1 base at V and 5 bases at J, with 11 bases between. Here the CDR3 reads CASSQGDTGETQYF. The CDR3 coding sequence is TGTGCCAGCAGCCAAGGGGACACCGGGGAGACCCAGTACTTC.